The entry below describes one TCR beta chain. Its antigen specificity is not known. Per-base qualities were not stored, and no clone one base away is much larger. The germline V gene gives CDR1 as SGHNT and CDR2 as YENEEA. V loses 7 bases, J loses 3 bases, and the germline ends lie 12 bases apart. Spanning cysteine to phenylalanine, the CDR3 consists of 13 amino acids. The retained sequence is limited to the CDR3, 39 bases, with the frame set at the first base. The cohort consisted of hundreds of healthy bone marrow donors. At the time of sampling, every cohort member was nominally healthy, though immune exposures that went unrecorded were likely present. The donor was CMV seropositive and was included in the group of 289 seropositive cohort members. Every donor gave a peripheral blood sample, and the peripheral blood mononuclear cells from that sample were used for TCR beta sequencing. The Qiagen DNeasy Blood Extraction Kit was used to extract genomic DNA from the blood cell samples.

This entry comes from a study of cytomegalovirus exposure and HLA in healthy donors (dated by TCRdb to about 2017). As for the study more broadly: An earlier analysis of some 620 of the donors reported 276 Gb of sequence data and around 120 million unique TCR beta sequences obtained from around 180 million T cells. Roughly 300 gigabases of sequencing data and roughly 81 million unique TCR sequences made up an early release that covered approximately 650 HLA-typed donors. Among the roughly 370 genotyped donors, approximately 82% belonged to the genetic ancestry cluster associated with self-reported Caucasian donors. The study aimed to test whether signatures of past pathogen exposure could be identified by cataloging public T cell receptors. The study profiled the T cell repertoires of around 700 subjects by immunosequencing and related them to cytomegalovirus serostatus. In addition to the first cohort of around 670 subjects, a separate validation cohort of 120 different subjects was used. High-throughput TCR immunosequencing, statistical association of individual TCRs with disease status, and machine learning were combined to predict cytomegalovirus infection status. To study patterns of TCR occurrence, a later analysis re-analyzed previously published TCR beta repertoires from several hundred donors and added high-resolution HLA genotyping. The later analysis used no new phenotypic data to find candidate immune exposures, relying instead on TCR beta sequences and their occurrence across donors. In an earlier analysis of more than 550 of the donors, high-throughput TCR beta sequencing was used to judge whether each TCR beta V gene segment behaved as functional or pseudogenic. Donor age, sex, ethnicity and CMV serostatus were compiled alongside the repertoire data. A later genetic analysis took genome-wide SNP genotypes for 398 of the 666 donors and used that subset as a discovery cohort. All discovery cohort repertoires had been generated using a single sequencing platform. Class I and class II HLA loci were covered by the typing at four-digit resolution. The number of typed donors differed by locus: about 629-630 for A, B, C, DRB1 and DQB1; 500 to 550 for DQA1; 600 to 610 for DPA1; and around 490 for DPB1. Four to six DR-DQ haplotypes were handled as single units for association and clustering, since linkage in the cohort was strong. Among a few hundred genotyped donors of the cohort, an average of 235,054 unique TCR beta nucleotide sequences were sequenced per donor, 15% to 20% of them non-productive.

What the research found in general, with its limitations: A later analysis found that TCR association rates varied across HLA loci, with DRB1 alleles showing the most associated TCRs and HLA-C alleles the fewest. In both the original and validation cohorts, the classifier was reported to diagnose cytomegalovirus status with high specificity and sensitivity. Only TCR beta chains were sequenced in this cohort, and the absence of alpha or paired-chain data limited detectable features. A later analysis found that HLA-associated TCR beta chains were more clonally expanded and had lower generation probabilities than equally common non-associated chains. The study listed 150 to 200 TCR beta chains as associated with cytomegalovirus. The earlier analysis of approximately 560 of the donors excluded around 17 rarely observed V segments, including chromosome 9 orphons, because counts were too low. A further reported finding was that TCR beta sequences accurately predicted the HLA-A and HLA-B alleles for most subjects in the first cohort. Compared with the roughly 700-donor mean, donors in an Asian-associated ancestry cluster had fewer N-insertions in productive TCRs, according to a later genetic analysis. Assigning TCR associations to individual alleles was difficult when HLA alleles, especially DR and DQ, strongly co-occurred. Presence/absence analyses assumed roughly uniform sequencing depth across donors, an assumption that may not hold. In a later analysis, most CMV-associated TCR beta chains were found to appear HLA-restricted, with HLA associations seemingly driven largely by CMV exposure. Immune exposure information for the cohort was limited to CMV serostatus. V-gene and J-gene trimming of TCR beta chains was associated with a missense DCLRE1C variant in a later genetic analysis, and the association was replicated in an independent cohort. It was suggested by the authors that the approach could potentially be generalized to other disease states and immunological phenotypes. The sequencing pipeline was judged likely to have produced a cluster of highly shared sequence variants as a technical artifact. Most TCR sequences were observed very rarely across donors, whereas some public TCRs were present in many individuals. Because some donors lacked HLA typing at each locus, the association tests relied only on the typed subset. Three of the identified cytomegalovirus-associated TCR beta chains were confirmed in vitro to be specific for cytomegalovirus antigens. In a later analysis, some 17,000 TCR beta sequences were associated with specific HLA alleles at a false discovery rate of 0.05. Correlated functional status among segregating V segments might be attributable to linkage disequilibrium, but an unknown experimental factor could not be ruled out. In an earlier analysis of more than 500 of the donors, most TCR beta V segments appeared in productive rearrangements about 90% or about 30% of the time, broadly matching IMGT annotations. A later analysis reported that several top co-occurrence clusters appeared linked to parvovirus B19, influenza, CMV and Epstein-Barr virus. The 87-base-pair reads could not distinguish some IMGT-functional V segments, including TRBV6-2 and TRBV6-3, so those segments were excluded.

Library preparation employed the immunoSEQ multiplex PCR assay. For the multiplex PCR, a mixture combining 60 forward primers for TCR Vbeta segments and 13 reverse primers for TCR Jbeta segments was used. The CDR3 region of rearranged TCR beta genes was amplified from genomic DNA with a multiplex PCR assay. The Illumina HiSeq System was used to sequence the amplified TCR beta libraries as 87-base-pair reads. As for the authors' bioinformatics: A later analysis tallied tens of millions of unique TCR beta chains across the 660 or so repertoires, and approximately 12 million of those chains were shared by two or more donors. To remove PCR and sequencing errors, raw reads were error-corrected and collapsed into unique sequences using a nearest-neighbor algorithm that merged closely related sequences. Alignment of CDR3 sequences to IMGT reference sequences was used to assign V, D and J gene segments. For a sequence to be retained, a match of at least six nucleotides to both a V gene segment and a J gene segment was required. A rearrangement was called productive if the CDR3 had no stop codons and remained in frame with V and J, and every other rearrangement was called non-productive. CDR3 was defined by IMGT convention, running from the second conserved V-encoded cysteine to the conserved J-encoded phenylalanine. In an earlier analysis of approximately 500 of the donors, sequences lacking an unambiguous match to a single V gene segment were excluded. In an earlier analysis of 587 of the donors, V segments were called functional above 56.7% productive rearrangements and were called segregating when the between-donor standard deviation exceeded 5%. To diagnose cytomegalovirus status from the catalog of TCR beta chain sequences, a statistical classification framework was built. A later analysis assigned V and J genes by comparing TCR nucleotide sequences with IMGT/GENE-DB human TR gene sequences. The TCRdist pipeline was used in a later analysis to assign CDR3 sequences and most-parsimonious VDJ recombination scenarios. In a later analysis, each TCR beta chain was defined by its CDR3 amino acid sequence together with its V-gene family, and reads without a unique V-gene family were excluded. To address suspected cross-contamination and a sequencing artifact, a later analysis removed 450 to 700 highly shared, low-generation-probability nucleotide sequences. A later analysis calculated a clonal expansion index for each public chain from normalized within-repertoire ranks of inferred template counts. In a later analysis, generation probabilities were computed with a VDJ recombination model fitted to out-of-frame rearrangements, and the resulting probabilities were checked against IGoR. Hypergeometric tests were used in a later analysis to score TCR-TCR, TCR-HLA and TCR-CMV co-occurrence, with a repertoire-size bias correction applied to the TCR pairs. To estimate false discovery rates, a later analysis permuted the HLA or CMV assignments 20 times. A later analysis grouped co-occurring TCRs with DBSCAN, adding TCRdist sequence similarity when clustering within HLA-allele-positive subsets. For co-occurrence clustering, repertoires with fewer than 30,000 or more than 120,000 public chains were excluded, along with roughly five repertoires with anomalous nucleotide sharing. Held by TCRdb, this immuneACCESS table contains in-frame sequences only and omits some clones. Under half of the omission traces to an unresolved V gene where checked; the cause of the rest is unknown. That table furnishes V, J and clone size, whereas the DNA furnished D and trimming. Present in this sample are around 150,000 clones, roughly 80% of which were seen just once. The top ten hold roughly 6.2% of the sample.

This clonotype was obtained from a male donor in good health and CMV-seropositive. Sequences were obtained from PBMCs. The sequence joins TRBV11-3 to TRBJ1-1; the D gene cannot be named for sure. Here the CDR3 is given as CASTHPGYTEAFF. The nucleotides read TGTGCCAGCACCCACCCGGGGTACACTGAAGCTTTCTTT.